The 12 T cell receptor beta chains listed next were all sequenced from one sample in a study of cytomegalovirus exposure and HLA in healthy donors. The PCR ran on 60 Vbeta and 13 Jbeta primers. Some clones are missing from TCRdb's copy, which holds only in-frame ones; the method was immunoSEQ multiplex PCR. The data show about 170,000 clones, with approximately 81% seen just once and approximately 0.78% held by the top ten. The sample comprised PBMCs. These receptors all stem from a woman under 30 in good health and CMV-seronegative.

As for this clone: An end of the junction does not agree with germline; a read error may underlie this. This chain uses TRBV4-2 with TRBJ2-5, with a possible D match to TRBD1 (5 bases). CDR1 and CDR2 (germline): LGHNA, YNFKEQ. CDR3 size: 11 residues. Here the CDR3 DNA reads TGTGCCAGCAGGCTGAGCGACAGCCGAGACTTC. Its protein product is CASRLSDSRDF.

The CDR3 protein is CASSGQGGETQYF. The CDR3 nucleotides read TGTGCCAGCAGCGGACAGGGGGGGGAGACCCAGTACTTC. V gene TRBV11-3 combines with J gene TRBJ2-5; the match to TRBD1 covers 10 bases. Germline V CDR1 and CDR2: SGHNT, YENEEA. V shed 5 bases and J 5 bases; nucleotides not matched to a gene: 2. The CDR3 totals 13 residues.

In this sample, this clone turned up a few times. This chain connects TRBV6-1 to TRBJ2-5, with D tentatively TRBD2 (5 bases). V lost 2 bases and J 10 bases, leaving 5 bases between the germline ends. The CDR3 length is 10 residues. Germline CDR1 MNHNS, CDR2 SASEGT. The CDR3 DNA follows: TGTGCCAGCAGTGAACGGGGCCAGTACTTC. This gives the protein CASSERGQYF.

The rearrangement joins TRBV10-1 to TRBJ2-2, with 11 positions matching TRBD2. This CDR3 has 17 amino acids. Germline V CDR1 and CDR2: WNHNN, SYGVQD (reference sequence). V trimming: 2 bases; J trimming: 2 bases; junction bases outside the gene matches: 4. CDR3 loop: CASSEGTSGLNTGELFF. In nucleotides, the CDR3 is TGCGCCAGCAGTGAGGGGACTAGCGGACTTAACACCGGGGAGCTGTTTTTT.

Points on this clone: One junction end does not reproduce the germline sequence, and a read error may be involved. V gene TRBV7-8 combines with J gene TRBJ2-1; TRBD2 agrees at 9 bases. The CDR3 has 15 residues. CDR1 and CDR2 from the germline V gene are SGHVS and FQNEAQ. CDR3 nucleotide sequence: TGTGCCAGCAGCTTAGCTAGCGGGAGTTACACTGAGCAGTTCTTC. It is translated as CASSLASGSYTEQFF.

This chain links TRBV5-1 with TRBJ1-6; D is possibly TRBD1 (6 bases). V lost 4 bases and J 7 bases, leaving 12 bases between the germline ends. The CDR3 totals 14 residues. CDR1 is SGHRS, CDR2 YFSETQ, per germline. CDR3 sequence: CASSPRTENSPLHF. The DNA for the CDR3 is TGCGCCAGCAGCCCGCGGACAGAAAATTCACCCCTCCACTTT.

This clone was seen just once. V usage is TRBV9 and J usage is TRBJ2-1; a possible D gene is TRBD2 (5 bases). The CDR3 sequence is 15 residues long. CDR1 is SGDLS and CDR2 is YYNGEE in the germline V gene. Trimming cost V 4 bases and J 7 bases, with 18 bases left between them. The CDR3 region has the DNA TGTGCCAGCAGCCCTGAGGAGGCACGAACAAATGAGCAGTTCTTC. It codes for CASSPEEARTNEQFF. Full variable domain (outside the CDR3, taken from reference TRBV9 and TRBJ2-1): DSGVTQTPKHLITATGQRVTLRCSPRSGDLSVYWYQQSLDQGLQFLIQYYNGEERAKGNILERFSAQQFPDLHSELNLSSLELGDSALYFCASSPEEARTNEQFFGPGTRLTVL.

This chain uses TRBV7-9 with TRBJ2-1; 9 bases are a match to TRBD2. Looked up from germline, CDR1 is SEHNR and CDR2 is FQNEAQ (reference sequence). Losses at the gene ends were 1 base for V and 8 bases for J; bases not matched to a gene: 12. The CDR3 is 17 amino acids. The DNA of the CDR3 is TGTGCCAGCAGCTTAGTGGCCTCAGCGGGAGGTAGGGATGAGCAGTTCTTC. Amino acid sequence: CASSLVASAGGRDEQFF.

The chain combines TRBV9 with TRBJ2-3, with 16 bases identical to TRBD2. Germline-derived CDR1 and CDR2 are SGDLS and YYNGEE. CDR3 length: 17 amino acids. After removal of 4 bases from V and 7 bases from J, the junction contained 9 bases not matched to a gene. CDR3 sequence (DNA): TGTGCCAGCAGCACGGGACTAGCGGGAGGGCTGGCATATACGCAGTATTTT. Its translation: CASSTGLAGGLAYTQYF. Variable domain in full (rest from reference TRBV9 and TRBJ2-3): DSGVTQTPKHLITATGQRVTLRCSPRSGDLSVYWYQQSLDQGLQFLIQYYNGEERAKGNILERFSAQQFPDLHSELNLSSLELGDSALYFCASSTGLAGGLAYTQYFGPGTRLTVL.

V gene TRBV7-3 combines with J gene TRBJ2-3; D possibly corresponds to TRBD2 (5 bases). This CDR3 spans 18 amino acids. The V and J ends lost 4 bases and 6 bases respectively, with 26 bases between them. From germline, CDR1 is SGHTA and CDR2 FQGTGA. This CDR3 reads CASSCRRAYPGGKDTQYF. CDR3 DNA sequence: TGTGCCAGCAGCTGCCGAAGGGCCTACCCAGGAGGCAAGGATACGCAGTATTTT. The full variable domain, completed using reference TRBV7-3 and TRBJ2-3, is GAGVSQTPSNKVTEKGKYVELRCDPISGHTALYWYRQSLGQGPEFLIYFQGTGAADDSGLPNDRFFAVRPEGSVSTLKIQRTERGDSAVYLCASSCRRAYPGGKDTQYFGPGTRLTVL.

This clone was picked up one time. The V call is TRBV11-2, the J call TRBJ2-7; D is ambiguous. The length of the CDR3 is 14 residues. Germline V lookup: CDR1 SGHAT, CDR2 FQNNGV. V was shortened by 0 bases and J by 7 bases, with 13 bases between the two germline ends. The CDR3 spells CASSLDHQPREQYF. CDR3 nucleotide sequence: TGTGCCAGCAGCTTAGATCACCAGCCCAGGGAGCAGTACTTC.

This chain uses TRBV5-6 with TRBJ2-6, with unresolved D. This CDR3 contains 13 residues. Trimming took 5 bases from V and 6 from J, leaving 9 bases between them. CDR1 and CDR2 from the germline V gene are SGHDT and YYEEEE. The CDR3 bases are TGTGCCAGCAGAATATTAGCGGCCAACGTCCTGACTTTC. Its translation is CASRILAANVLTF.